The 13 T cell receptor beta chains in this list originate from one sample, sequenced in a study of cytomegalovirus exposure and HLA in healthy donors. This PCR relied on a set of 60 Vbeta primers and 13 Jbeta primers. Profiling relied on immunoSEQ multiplex PCR, and the TCRdb table lists in-frame clones only, not all of them. The table has roughly 150,000 clones, 70% to 90% seen once. Sequences were obtained from PBMCs. These TCRs come from a woman aged 18-35 years in good health and CMV-seronegative.

This chain links TRBV30 with TRBJ1-1; D remains unclear. Germline V gene lookup returns CDR1 GTSNPN and CDR2 SVGIG (reference sequence). The length of the CDR3 is 12 residues. V was cut by 4 bases and J by 8 bases, with 14 bases left in between. This CDR3 is CAWMSRTGEAFF. The CDR3 DNA reads as TGTGCCTGGATGTCCCGTACGGGAGAAGCTTTCTTT.

J is TRBJ1-5 and V is TRBV27, with 9 positions matching TRBD1. The germline V gene encodes CDR1 MNHEY and CDR2 SMNVEV (reference sequence). The CDR3 has 14 amino acids. Trimming removed 6 bases from V and 5 bases from J; junction bases left unmatched: 5. CDR3 protein: CASRLTGGYQPQHF. In nucleotides, the CDR3 is TGTGCCAGCAGACTGACAGGGGGGTATCAGCCCCAGCATTTT.

The chain is built from TRBV18 and TRBJ1-6, with 7 bases that match TRBD1. The CDR3 loop spans 15 amino acids. The J segment lost 5 bases and the V segment lost 3 bases, leaving 4 bases of the junction unmatched. Germline V CDR1 and CDR2: KGHSH, LQKENI. CDR3 region: CASSPGTADNSPLHF. The CDR3 nucleotides are TGTGCCAGCTCACCTGGGACAGCTGATAATTCACCCCTCCACTTT.

The CDR3 bases are TGCGCCAGCAGCCAAGGCTCTGAGGGGAGGAACAATGAGCAGTTCTTC. Translation gives CASSQGSEGRNNEQFF. The V call is TRBV4-3, the J call TRBJ2-1; tentatively, D is TRBD2 (6 bases). The germline V and J ends were trimmed by 1 base and 5 bases, with 15 bases remaining between them. There are 16 residues in the CDR3. Germline V gene sequence: CDR1 LGHNA, CDR2 YSLEER.

The chain combines TRBV28 with TRBJ2-1; 7 bases fit TRBD2. Trimming at V came to 5 bases and at J to 6 bases, leaving 10 bases not matched to a gene. Germline CDR1 is MDHEN and CDR2 is SYDVKM. The CDR3 totals 15 residues. CDR3 nucleotides: TGTGCCAGCAGTCCCCATGAGGGAGGGCTCAATGAGCAGTTCTTC. Amino acid sequence: CASSPHEGGLNEQFF. Complete variable domain (other parts from reference TRBV28 and TRBJ2-1): DVKVTQSSRYLVKRTGEKVFLECVQDMDHENMFWYRQDPGLGLRLIYFSYDVKMKEKGDIPEGYSVSREKKERFSLILESASTNQTSMYLCASSPHEGGLNEQFFGPGTRLTVL.

V usage is TRBV2 and J usage is TRBJ1-3, with 7 nucleotides matching TRBD1. Germline lookup yields CDR1 SNHLY and CDR2 FYNNEI. V lost 6 bases and J lost 3; bases outside the gene matches: 8. The CDR3 length is 15 residues. DNA of the CDR3: TGTGCCAGCAGCCGACAGGGATTTCTTGGAAACACCATATATTTT. It encodes CASSRQGFLGNTIYF.

This clone was picked up a small number of times. The chain is built from TRBV28 and TRBJ2-7; D remains ambiguous. CDR3 length: 14 amino acids. V lost 4 bases and J 7 bases, leaving 17 bases between the germline ends. CDR1 is MDHEN, CDR2 SYDVKM, per germline. DNA for the CDR3: TGTGCCAGCAGTTCCCACCTACCCTTGTTGGAGCAGTACTTC. As protein: CASSSHLPLLEQYF.

The CDR3: CASSGGTGKFWDGYTF. The DNA of the CDR3 is TGTGCCAGCAGCGGCGGGACAGGGAAGTTTTGGGATGGCTACACCTTC. The chain has TRBV9 and TRBJ1-2, with 9 bases lining up with TRBD1. Looked up from germline, CDR1 is SGDLS and CDR2 is YYNGEE. Trimming cost V 3 bases and J 6 bases; bases outside gene matches: 12. This CDR3 is 16 amino acids long.

V usage is TRBV11-2 and J usage is TRBJ2-1, with TRBD2 identical over 12 bases. This CDR3 spans 18 amino acids. Trimming cost V 3 bases and J 6 bases; bases outside gene matches: 12. The germline gives CDR1 SGHAT, CDR2 FQNNGV. In DNA, the CDR3 is TGTGCCAGCAGCTTTGGGACTAGCGGGCCCAGGAGGGGCAATGAGCAGTTCTTC. Its translation is CASSFGTSGPRRGNEQFF.

The V gene is TRBV6-4, the J gene TRBJ1-2; D remains unclear. This CDR3 has 13 residues. Trimming stripped 3 bases from V and 0 bases from J, with 5 bases between. Germline CDR1 reads MRHNA; CDR2 reads SNTAGT. The CDR3 loop is CASSEGTNYGYTF. DNA of the CDR3: TGTGCCAGCAGTGAGGGCACTAACTATGGCTACACCTTC.

This clone appeared once. The chain links TRBV9 to TRBJ2-3; TRBD1 aligns across 7 bases. The CDR3 runs 15 residues. Per the germline V gene, CDR1 is SGDLS and CDR2 is YYNGEE. With 0 bases clipped from V and 5 bases from J, the junction kept 6 bases outside the gene matches. The CDR3 loop is CASSVAGRGQDTQYF. CDR3 coding DNA: TGTGCCAGCAGCGTAGCTGGTAGGGGGCAAGATACGCAGTATTTT. The entire variable domain, with the rest obtained from reference TRBV9 and TRBJ2-3, is as follows: DSGVTQTPKHLITATGQRVTLRCSPRSGDLSVYWYQQSLDQGLQFLIQYYNGEERAKGNILERFSAQQFPDLHSELNLSSLELGDSALYFCASSVAGRGQDTQYFGPGTRLTVL.

The rearrangement joins TRBV4-3 to TRBJ1-4; 8 bases align to TRBD1. The CDR3 extends over 16 amino acids. The J segment lost 8 bases and the V segment lost 0 bases, leaving 8 bases of the junction unmatched. Germline loops: CDR1 LGHNA, CDR2 YSLEER. CDR3 DNA sequence: TGCGCCAGCAGCCAAGATACCGGGACAGGAGGAGAAAAACTGTTTTTT. As protein: CASSQDTGTGGEKLFF.

This chain uses TRBV29-1 with TRBJ2-3; TRBD2 matches at 7 bases. The length of the CDR3 is 14 residues. Trimming took 7 bases from V and 3 from J; bases not matched to a gene: 10. In germline, CDR1 is SQVTM, CDR2 ANQGSEA. CDR3 nucleotide sequence: TGCAGCGGGGGTTGGGGGGGGATGACAGATACGCAGTATTTT. It is translated as CSGGWGGMTDTQYF.